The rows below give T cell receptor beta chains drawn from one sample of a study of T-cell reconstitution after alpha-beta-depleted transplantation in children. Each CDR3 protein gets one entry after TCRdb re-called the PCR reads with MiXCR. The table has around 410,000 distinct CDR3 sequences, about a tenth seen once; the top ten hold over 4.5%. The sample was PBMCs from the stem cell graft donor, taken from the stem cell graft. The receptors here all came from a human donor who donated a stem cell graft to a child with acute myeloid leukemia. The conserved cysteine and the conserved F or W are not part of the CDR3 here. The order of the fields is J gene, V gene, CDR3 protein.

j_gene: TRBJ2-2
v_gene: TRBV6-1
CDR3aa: AARDSNTGELF

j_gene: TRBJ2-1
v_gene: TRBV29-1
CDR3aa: SVVGTGEGYEQF

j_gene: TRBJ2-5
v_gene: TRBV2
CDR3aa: ASSFRDRDIMRETQY

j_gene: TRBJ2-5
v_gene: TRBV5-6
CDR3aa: ASSLRLAGQETQY

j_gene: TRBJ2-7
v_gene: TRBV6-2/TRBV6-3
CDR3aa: ASSYSSTGGSYEQY

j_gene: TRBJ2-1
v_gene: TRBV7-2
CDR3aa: ASSSPRGTSGRSEQF

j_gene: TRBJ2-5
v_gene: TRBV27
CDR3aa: ASSPEGETQY

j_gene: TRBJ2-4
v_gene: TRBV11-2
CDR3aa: ASSALGRGGTIAKNIQY

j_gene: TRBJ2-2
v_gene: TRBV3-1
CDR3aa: ASSHLQANTGELF

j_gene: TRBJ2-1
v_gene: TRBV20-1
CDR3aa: SAAGTSGNYNEQF

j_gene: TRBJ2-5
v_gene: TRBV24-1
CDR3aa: ATSYQETQY

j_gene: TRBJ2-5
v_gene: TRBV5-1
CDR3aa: ASSIGQAQETQY

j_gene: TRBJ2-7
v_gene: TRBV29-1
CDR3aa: SVEAPGAVSYEQY

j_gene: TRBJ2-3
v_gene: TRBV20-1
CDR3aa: SARWEVDTQY

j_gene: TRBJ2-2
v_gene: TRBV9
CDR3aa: ASSVEKGNTGELF

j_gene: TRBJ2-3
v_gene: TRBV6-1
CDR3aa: ASSGGYVDADTQY

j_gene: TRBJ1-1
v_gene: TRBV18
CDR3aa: ASSPPSVRKTEAF

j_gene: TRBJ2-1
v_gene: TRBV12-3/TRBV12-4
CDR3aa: ASSLSLAGGHNEQF

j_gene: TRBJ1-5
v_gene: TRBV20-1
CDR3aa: SASSGQGQPQH